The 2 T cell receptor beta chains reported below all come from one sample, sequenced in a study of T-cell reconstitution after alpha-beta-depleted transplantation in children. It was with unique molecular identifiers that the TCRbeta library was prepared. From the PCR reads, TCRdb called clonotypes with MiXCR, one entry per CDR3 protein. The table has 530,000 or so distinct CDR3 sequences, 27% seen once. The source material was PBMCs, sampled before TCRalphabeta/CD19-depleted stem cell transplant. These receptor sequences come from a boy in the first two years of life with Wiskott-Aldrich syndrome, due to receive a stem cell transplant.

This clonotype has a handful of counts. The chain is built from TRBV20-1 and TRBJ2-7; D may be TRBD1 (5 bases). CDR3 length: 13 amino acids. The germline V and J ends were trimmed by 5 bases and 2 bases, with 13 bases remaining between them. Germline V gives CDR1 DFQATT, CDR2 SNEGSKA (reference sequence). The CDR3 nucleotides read TGCAGTGCTGATCCTCAGGGTCCCTACGAGCAGTACTTC. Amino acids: CSADPQGPYEQYF.

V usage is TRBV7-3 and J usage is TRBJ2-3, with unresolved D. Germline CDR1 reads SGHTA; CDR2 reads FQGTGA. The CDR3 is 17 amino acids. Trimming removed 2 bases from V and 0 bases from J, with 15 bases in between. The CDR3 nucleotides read TGTGCCAGCAGCTTATCCCCAGGAATTGCTAGCACAGATACGCAGTATTTT. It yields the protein CASSLSPGIASTDTQYF.